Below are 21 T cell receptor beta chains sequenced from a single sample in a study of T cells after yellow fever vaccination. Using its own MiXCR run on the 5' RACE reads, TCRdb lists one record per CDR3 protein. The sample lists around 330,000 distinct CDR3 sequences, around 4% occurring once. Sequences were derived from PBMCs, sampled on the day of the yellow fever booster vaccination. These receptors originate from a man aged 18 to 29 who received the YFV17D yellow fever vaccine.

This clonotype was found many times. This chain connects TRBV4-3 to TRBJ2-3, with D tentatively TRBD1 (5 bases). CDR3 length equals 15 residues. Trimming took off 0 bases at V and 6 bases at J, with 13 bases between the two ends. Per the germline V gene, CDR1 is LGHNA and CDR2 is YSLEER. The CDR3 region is CASSQESRQGDTQYF. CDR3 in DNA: TGCGCCAGCAGCCAAGAAAGCAGGCAGGGCGATACGCAGTATTTT.

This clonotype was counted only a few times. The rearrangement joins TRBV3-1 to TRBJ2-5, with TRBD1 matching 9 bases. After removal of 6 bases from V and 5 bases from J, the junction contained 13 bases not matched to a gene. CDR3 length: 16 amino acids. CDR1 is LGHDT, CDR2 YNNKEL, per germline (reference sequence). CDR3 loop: CASRNAPGQGGETQYF. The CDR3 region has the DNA TGTGCCAGCAGAAACGCTCCGGGACAGGGAGGGGAGACCCAGTACTTC.

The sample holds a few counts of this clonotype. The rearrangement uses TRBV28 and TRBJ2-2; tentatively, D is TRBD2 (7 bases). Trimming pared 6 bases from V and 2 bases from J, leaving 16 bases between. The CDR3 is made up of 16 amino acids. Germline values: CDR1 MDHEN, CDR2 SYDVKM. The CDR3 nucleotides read TGTGCCAGCAGACGCGGGGGCGGCACCAACACCGGGGAGCTGTTTTTT. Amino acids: CASRRGGGTNTGELFF.

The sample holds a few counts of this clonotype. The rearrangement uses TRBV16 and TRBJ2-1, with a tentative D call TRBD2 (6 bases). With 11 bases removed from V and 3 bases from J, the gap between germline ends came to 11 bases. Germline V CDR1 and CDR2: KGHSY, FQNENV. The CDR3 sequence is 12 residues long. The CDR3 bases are TGTGCCTCCTGGGACTTCTACAATGAGCAGTTCTTC. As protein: CASWDFYNEQFF.

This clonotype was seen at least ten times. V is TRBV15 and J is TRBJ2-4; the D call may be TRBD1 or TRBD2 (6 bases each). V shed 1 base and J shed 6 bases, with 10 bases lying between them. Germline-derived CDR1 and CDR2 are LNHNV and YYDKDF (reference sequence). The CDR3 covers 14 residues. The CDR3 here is CATSRGGAGNIQYF. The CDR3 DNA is TGTGCCACCAGCAGAGGGGGGGCTGGAAACATTCAGTACTTC.

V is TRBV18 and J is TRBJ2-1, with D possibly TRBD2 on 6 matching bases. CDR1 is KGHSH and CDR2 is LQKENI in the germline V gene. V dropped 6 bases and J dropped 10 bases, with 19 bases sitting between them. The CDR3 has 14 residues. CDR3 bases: TGTGCCAGCTCCCCGGGTGGGAGGCGTGGCGAGCAGTTCTTC. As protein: CASSPGGRRGEQFF.

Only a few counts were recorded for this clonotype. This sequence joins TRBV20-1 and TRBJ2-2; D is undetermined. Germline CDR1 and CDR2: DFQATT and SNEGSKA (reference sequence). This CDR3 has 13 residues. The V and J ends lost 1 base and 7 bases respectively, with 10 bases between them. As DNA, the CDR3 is TGCAGTGCTAGAGTCCTGGACGGCGGGGAGCTGTTTTTT. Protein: CSARVLDGGELFF.

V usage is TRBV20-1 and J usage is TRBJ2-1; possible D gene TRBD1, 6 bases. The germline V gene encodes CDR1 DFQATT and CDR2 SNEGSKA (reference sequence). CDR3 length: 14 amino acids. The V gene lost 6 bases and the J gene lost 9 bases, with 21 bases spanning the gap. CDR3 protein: CSASQVGGLAEQFF. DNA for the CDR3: TGCAGTGCCTCCCAAGTAGGGGGATTGGCTGAGCAGTTCTTC.

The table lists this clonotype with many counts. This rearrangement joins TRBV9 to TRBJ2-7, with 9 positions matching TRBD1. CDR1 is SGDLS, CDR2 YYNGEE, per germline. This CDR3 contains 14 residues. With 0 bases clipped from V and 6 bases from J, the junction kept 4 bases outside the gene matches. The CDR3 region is CASSVEQGAREQYF. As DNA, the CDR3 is TGTGCCAGCAGCGTAGAACAGGGGGCACGCGAGCAGTACTTC.

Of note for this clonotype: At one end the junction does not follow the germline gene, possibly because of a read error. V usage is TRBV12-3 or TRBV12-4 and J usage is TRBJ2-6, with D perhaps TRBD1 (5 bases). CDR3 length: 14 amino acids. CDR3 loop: CASCSDPGANVLTF. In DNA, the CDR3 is TGTGCCAGCTGTTCAGATCCTGGGGCCAACGTTCTGACTTTC.

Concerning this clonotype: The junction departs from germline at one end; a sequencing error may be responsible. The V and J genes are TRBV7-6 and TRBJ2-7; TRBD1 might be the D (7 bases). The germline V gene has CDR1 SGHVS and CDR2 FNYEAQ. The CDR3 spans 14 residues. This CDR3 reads CASSRGTVGYELYF. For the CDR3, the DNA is TGTGCCAGCAGCCGCGGGACAGTTGGGTACGAGCTGTACTTC.

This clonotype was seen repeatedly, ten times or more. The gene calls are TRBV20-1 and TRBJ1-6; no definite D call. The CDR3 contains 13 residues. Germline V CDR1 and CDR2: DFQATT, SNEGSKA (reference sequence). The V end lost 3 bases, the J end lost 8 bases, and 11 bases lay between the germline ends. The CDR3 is CSARAWGDSPLHF. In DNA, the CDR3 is TGCAGTGCTAGGGCATGGGGTGATTCACCCCTCCACTTT.

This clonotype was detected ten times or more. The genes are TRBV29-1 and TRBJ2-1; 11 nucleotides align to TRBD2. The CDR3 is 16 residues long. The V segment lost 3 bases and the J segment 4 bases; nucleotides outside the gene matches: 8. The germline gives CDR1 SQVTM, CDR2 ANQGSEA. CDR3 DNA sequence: TGCAGCGTTGACCCTCCGGGGACTAGCGGTTACAATGAGCAGTTCTTC. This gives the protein CSVDPPGTSGYNEQFF.

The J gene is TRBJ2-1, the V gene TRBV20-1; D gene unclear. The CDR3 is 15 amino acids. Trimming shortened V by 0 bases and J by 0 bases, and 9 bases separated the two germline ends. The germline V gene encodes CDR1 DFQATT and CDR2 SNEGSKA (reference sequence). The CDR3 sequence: CSARDPLSSYNEQFF. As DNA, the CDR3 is TGCAGTGCTAGAGACCCGTTAAGCTCCTACAATGAGCAGTTCTTC.

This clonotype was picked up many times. DNA for the CDR3: TGTGCCAGCAGTCAAGAAGTCGGCTACGAGCAGTACTTC. It encodes CASSQEVGYEQYF. The chain couples TRBV7-2 to TRBJ2-7; unclear D gene. The CDR3 runs to 13 residues. The ends were cut back, 6 bases at V and 3 bases at J, with 12 bases in the middle. Per the germline V gene, CDR1 is SGHTA and CDR2 is FQGNSA. The full variable domain, rest sourced from reference TRBV7-2 and TRBJ2-7, is GAGVSQSPSNKVTEKGKDVELRCDPISGHTALYWYRQSLGQGLEFLIYFQGNSAPDKSGLPSDRFSAERTGGSVSTLTIQRTQQEDSAVYLCASSQEVGYEQYFGPGTRLTVT.

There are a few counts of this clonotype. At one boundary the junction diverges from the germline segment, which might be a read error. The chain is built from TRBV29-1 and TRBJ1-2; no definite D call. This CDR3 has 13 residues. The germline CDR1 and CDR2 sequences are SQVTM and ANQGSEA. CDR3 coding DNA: TGCAGCGTGGAAGGGCCAGCGGCCTATGGCTACACCTTC. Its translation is CSVEGPAAYGYTF.

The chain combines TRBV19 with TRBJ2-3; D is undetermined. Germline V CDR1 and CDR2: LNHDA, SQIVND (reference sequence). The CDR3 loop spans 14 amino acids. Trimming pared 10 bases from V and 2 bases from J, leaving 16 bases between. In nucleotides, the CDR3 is TGTGCCACCTCCCCGGGCAGCGACACAGATACGCAGTATTTT. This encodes CATSPGSDTDTQYF.

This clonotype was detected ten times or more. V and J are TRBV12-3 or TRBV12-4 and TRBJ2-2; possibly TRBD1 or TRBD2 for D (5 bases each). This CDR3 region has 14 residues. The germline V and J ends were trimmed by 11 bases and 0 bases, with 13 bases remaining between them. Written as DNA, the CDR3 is TGTGCCGGGGGATCGACGCCGAACACCGGGGAGCTGTTTTTT. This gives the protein CAGGSTPNTGELFF.

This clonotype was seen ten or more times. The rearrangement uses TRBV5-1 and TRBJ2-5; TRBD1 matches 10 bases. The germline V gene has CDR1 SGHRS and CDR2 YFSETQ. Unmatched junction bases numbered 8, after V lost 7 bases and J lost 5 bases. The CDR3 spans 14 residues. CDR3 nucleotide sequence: TGCGCCAGCCAAGAGACAGGGGGCGGGGAGACCCAGTACTTC. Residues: CASQETGGGETQYF.

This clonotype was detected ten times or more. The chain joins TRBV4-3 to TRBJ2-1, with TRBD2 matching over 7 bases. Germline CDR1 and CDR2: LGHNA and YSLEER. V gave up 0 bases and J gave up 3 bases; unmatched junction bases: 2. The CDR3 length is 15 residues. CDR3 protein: CASSQDPGGYNEQFF. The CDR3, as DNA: TGCGCCAGCAGCCAAGATCCGGGGGGCTACAATGAGCAGTTCTTC.

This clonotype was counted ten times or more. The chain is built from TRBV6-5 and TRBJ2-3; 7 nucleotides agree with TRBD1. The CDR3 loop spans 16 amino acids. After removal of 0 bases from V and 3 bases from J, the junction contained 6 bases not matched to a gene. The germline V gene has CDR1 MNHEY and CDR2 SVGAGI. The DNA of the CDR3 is TGTGCCAGCAGTTACTCACAGGGGCTCGGGACAGATACGCAGTATTTT. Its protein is CASSYSQGLGTDTQYF.